This T cell receptor beta chain was documented in a study of T cell responses to AZD1222 COVID-19 vaccine (dated by TCRdb to about 2021). General notes on the study: A total of 240 or so trial participants underwent TCR sequencing, of whom roughly 210 had received two doses of AZD1222 and around 25 had received two doses of the MenACWY control vaccine. Trial participants were enrolled by age into subgroups of 18-55, 56-69 and 70-plus years, and around 150, 28 and 57 TCR-sequenced participants, respectively, were included in these subgroups.

The CDR3 regions of human TCRbeta chains were subjected to immunosequencing. In the authors' own workflow: TCRs in the repertoires were compared against a reference library of SARS-CoV-2-specific TCRs that had been generated with the MIRA antigen-specificity platform. Breadth meant the fraction of unique TCRs that were SARS-CoV-2-associated, whereas depth meant the fraction of total T cells that were SARS-CoV-2-associated. Each spike-specific TCR was assigned to its reactive spike region and to a CD4 or CD8 class using the MIRA data. Log10-transformed breadth and depth values were compared by one-way ANOVA with Sidak's multiple comparisons tests. As stored in TCRdb, this immuneACCESS dataset retains in-frame rearrangements with V and J assigned. A fraction of the clones does not appear; measured against another copy, unresolved V genes explain less than half of the discrepancy, and the remainder lacks a known reason. V, J and clone size are taken as reported in that table, and D and trimming were inferred from the DNA itself. This sample is represented by about 64,000 clones; about four fifths of them were singletons. Over 11% of the sample lies in the top ten.

This clone is a singleton in its sample. The target of this receptor is not known. No base quality values were provided; no much bigger clone lies one nucleotide off. The CDR3 measures 14 amino acids from cysteine to phenylalanine. Just the 42-base CDR3 DNA is kept, in frame starting at base 1. CDR1 SGHRS and CDR2 YFSETQ were looked up in the germline V gene. A distance of 12 bases separates the germline ends of V and J, which lose 3 bases and 5 bases respectively. According to the study, the label for this sample's time point signals: about 28 days (+/-7) after the second vaccine dose. Because spike-specific TCR depth and breadth did not differ between the two schedules, AZD1222 recipients who got a second dose at roughly 4 weeks were pooled with those who got a second dose at roughly 12 weeks. Vaccinee samples were obtained from the UK trials COV001 and COV002, which included a single-blind randomized controlled phase 2/3 trial of AZD1222 (ChAdOx1 nCoV-19) in healthy adults. For TCRbeta chain sequencing, PBMC samples were collected from trial participants at day 0 and at day 28 after the second dose.

What the authors observed across the whole study: After two AZD1222 doses, both the breadth and the depth of spike-specific TCRs were significantly higher than at day 0 and than in MenACWY recipients. Nearly half of unique spike-specific TCRs reportedly recognized epitopes outside regions mutated in the B.1.351 and B.1.1.7 variants. Only 5 to 7 AZD1222 recipients were SARS-CoV-2 seropositive at baseline, limiting conclusions about previously exposed vaccinees. The vaccine-associated CD4 TCRs covered the entire spike protein, and the dominant responses fell in regions 160-218 and 743-854. Participants were mostly white British, with more females than males. The authors suggested clonal diversity may have been underestimated. In the small 56-69-year group, the increase in depth fell short of significance, most likely because of low power. Because no samples from the day 14 peak response were available, repertoires could be characterized only after the peak T cell response.

The material was peripheral blood, obtained 28 days after the second AZD1222 dose. The TCR was taken from an adult who received the AZD1222 COVID-19 vaccine. The chain uses TRBV5-1 and TRBJ2-1; perhaps TRBD2 is the D gene, with 6 bases matching. This receptor has the CDR3 CASSSTTSHNEQFF. The nucleotides read TGCGCCAGCAGCTCCACGACTAGTCACAATGAGCAGTTCTTC.